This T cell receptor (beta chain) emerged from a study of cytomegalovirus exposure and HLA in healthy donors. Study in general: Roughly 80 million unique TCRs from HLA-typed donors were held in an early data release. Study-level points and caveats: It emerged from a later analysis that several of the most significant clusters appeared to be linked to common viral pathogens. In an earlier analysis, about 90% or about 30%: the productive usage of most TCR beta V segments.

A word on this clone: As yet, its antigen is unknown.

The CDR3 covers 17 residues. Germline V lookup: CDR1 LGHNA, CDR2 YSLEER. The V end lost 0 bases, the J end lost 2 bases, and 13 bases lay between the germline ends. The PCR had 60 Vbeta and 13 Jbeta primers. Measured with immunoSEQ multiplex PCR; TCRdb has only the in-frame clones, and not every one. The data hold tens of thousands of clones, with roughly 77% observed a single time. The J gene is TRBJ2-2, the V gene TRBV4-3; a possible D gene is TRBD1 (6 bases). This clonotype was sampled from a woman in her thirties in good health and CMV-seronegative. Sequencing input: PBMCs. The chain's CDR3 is CASSQDLGGGNTGELFF. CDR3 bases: TGCGCCAGCAGCCAAGATCTAGGGGGTGGTAACACCGGGGAGCTGTTTTTT.